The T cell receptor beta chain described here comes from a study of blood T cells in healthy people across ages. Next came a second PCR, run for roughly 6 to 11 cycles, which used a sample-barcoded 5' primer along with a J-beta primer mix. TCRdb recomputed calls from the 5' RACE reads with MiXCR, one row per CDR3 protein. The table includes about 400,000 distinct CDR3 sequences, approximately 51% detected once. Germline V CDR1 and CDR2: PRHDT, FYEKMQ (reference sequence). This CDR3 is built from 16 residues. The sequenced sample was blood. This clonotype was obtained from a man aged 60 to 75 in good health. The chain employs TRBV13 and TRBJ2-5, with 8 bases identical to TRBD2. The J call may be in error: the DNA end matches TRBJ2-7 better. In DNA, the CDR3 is TGTGCCAGCAGCTTAGGCCGGAGCGGGAGTCGGTACGAGCAGTACTTC. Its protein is CASSLGRSGSRYEQYF.